The following is a TCR beta chain sequence with its context. What it recognizes is unknown. PCR was performed using 60 Vbeta and 13 Jbeta primers. This table comes from immunoSEQ multiplex PCR, and its TCRdb copy is limited to in-frame clones, with some not included. The sample records about 150,000 clones, about 74% being singletons. The source of the sample is a study of cytomegalovirus exposure and HLA in healthy donors. Overall study findings and caveats: The majority of TCR sequences were rare, yet some public TCRs appeared in many donors. Certain indistinguishable V segments, among them TRBV6-2 and TRBV6-3, were excluded.

The CDR3 loop spans 15 amino acids. Germline V gene sequence: CDR1 MNHEY, CDR2 SVGAGI. V trimming: 5 bases; J trimming: 5 bases; junction bases outside the gene matches: 11. The sample was PBMCs. This receptor was identified in a man aged 40-49 years in good health and CMV-seropositive. This sequence joins TRBV6-5 and TRBJ2-5; 7 bases match TRBD2. CDR3 sequence: CASSASTLARETQYF. The CDR3 bases are TGTGCCAGCAGTGCAAGCACACTAGCGCGGGAGACCCAGTACTTC.